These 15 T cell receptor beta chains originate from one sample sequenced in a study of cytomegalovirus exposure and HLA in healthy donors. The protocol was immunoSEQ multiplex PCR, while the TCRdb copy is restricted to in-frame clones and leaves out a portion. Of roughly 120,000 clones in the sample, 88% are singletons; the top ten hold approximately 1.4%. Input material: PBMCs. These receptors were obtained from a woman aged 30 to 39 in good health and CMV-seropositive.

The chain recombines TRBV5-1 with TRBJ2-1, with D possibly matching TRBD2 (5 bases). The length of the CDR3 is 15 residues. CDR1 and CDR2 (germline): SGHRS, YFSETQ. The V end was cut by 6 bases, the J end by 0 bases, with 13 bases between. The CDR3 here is CASTGGGSSYNEQFF. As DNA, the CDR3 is TGCGCCAGCACAGGTGGAGGATCCTCCTACAATGAGCAGTTCTTC.

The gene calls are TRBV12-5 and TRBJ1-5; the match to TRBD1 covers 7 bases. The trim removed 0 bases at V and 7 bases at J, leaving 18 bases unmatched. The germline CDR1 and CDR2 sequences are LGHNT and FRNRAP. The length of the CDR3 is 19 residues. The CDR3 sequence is CASGLVVLGQERSVQPQHF. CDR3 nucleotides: TGTGCTAGTGGTTTGGTAGTACTCGGACAGGAAAGGTCGGTACAGCCCCAGCATTTT.

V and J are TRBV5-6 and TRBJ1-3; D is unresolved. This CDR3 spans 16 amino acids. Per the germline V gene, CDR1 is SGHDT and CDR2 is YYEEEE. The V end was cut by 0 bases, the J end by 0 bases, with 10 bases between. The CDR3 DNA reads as TGTGCCAGCAGCTTGGACACGGGGTTCTCTGGAAACACCATATATTTT. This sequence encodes CASSLDTGFSGNTIYF.

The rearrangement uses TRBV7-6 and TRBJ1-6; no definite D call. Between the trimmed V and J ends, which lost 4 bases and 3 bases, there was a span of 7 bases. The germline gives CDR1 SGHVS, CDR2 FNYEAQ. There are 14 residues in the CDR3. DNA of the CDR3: TGTGCCAGCAGCTCACAGAACTATAATTCACCCCTCCACTTT. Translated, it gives CASSSQNYNSPLHF.

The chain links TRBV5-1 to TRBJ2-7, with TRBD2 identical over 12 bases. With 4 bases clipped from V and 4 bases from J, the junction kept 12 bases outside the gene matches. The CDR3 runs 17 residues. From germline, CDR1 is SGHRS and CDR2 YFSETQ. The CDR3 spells CASSVRLAGEGSYEQYF. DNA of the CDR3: TGCGCCAGCAGCGTGAGACTAGCGGGAGAGGGGTCATACGAGCAGTACTTC.

The CDR3 loop is CASSPKRTGLQETQYF. The DNA for the CDR3 is TGTGCCAGCAGCCCAAAGCGGACAGGGTTACAAGAGACCCAGTACTTC. The chain combines TRBV7-8 with TRBJ2-5, with TRBD1 matching 8 bases. Trimming at V came to 5 bases and at J to 2 bases, leaving 10 bases not matched to a gene. Germline CDR1 SGHVS, CDR2 FQNEAQ. This CDR3 is 16 amino acids long. The full variable domain, completed using reference TRBV7-8 and TRBJ2-5, is GAGVSQSPRYKVAKRGQDVALRCDPISGHVSLFWYQQALGQGPEFLTYFQNEAQLDKSGLPSDRFFAERPEGSVSTLKIQRTQQEDSAVYLCASSPKRTGLQETQYFGPGTRLLVL.

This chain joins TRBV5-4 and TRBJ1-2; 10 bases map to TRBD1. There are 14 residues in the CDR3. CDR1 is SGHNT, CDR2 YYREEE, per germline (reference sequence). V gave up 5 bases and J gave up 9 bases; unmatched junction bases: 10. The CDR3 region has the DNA TGTGCCAGCAGACGGACAGGGGGTGTTCTGAGCTACACCTTC. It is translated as CASRRTGGVLSYTF.

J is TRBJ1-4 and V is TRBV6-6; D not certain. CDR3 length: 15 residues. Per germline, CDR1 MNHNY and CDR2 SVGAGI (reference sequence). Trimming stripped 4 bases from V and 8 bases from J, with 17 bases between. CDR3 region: CASSSGIGVREKLFF. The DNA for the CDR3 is TGTGCCAGCAGTTCGGGCATCGGGGTACGGGAAAAACTGTTTTTT.

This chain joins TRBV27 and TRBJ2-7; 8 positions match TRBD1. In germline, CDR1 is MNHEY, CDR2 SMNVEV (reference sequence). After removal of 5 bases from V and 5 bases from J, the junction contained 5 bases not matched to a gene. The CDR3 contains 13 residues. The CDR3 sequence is CASSIQGGHEQYF. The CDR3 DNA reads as TGTGCCAGCAGTATACAGGGGGGCCACGAGCAGTACTTC.

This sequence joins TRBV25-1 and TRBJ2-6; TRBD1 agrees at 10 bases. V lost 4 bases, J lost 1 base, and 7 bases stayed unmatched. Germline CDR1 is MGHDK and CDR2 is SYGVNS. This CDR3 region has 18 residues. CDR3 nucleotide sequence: TGTGCCAGCAGTGCCCTCCGGGACAGGGGATCTGGGGCCAACGTCCTGACTTTC. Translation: CASSALRDRGSGANVLTF.

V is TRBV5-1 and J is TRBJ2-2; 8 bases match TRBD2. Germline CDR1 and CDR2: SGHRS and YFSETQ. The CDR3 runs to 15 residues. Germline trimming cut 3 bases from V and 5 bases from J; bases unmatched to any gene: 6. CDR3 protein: CASSSGTGGTGELFF. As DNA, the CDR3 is TGCGCCAGCAGCTCCGGGACGGGAGGGACCGGGGAGCTGTTTTTT. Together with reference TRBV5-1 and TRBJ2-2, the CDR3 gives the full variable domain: KAGVTQTPRYLIKTRGQQVTLSCSPISGHRSVSWYQQTPGQGLQFLFEYFSETQRNKGNFPGRFSGRQFSNSRSEMNVSTLELGDSALYLCASSSGTGGTGELFFGEGSRLTVL.

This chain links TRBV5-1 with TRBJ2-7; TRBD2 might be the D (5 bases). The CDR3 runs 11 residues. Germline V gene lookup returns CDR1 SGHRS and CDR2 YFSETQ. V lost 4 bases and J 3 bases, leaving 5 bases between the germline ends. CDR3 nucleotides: TGCGCCAGCAGCGGGAGCTACGAGCAGTACTTC. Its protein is CASSGSYEQYF.

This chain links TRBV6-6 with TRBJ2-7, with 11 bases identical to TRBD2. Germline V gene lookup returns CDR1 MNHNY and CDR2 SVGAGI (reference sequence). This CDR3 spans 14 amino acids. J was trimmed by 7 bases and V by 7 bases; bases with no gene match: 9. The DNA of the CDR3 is TGTGCCAGCATTGAGACTAGCGGGGTGGGGGAGCAGTACTTC. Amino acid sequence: CASIETSGVGEQYF.

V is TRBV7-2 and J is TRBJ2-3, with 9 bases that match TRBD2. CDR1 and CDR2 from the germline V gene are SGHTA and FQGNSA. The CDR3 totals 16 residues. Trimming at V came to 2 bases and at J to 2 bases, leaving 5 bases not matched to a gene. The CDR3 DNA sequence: TGTGCCAGCAGCTTACAGGCGGGGGGGCACACAGATACGCAGTATTTT. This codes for CASSLQAGGHTDTQYF.

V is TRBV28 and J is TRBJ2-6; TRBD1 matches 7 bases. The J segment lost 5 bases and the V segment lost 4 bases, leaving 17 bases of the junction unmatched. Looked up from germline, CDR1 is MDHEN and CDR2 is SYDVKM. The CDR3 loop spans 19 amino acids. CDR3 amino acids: CASSSGPPGQIFWANVLTF. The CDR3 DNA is TGTGCCAGCAGTTCGGGGCCCCCGGGACAGATTTTCTGGGCCAACGTCCTGACTTTC.